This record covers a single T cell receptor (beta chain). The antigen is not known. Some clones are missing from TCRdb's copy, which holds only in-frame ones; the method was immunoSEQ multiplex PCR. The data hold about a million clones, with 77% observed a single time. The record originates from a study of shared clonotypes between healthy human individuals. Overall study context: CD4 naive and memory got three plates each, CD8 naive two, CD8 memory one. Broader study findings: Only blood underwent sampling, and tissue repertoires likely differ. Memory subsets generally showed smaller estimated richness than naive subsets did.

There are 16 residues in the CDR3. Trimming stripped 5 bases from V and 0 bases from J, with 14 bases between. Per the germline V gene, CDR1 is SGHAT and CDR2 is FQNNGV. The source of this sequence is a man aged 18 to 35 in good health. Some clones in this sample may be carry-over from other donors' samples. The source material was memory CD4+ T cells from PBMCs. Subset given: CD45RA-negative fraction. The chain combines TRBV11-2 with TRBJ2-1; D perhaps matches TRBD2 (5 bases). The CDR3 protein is CASSRRGRGSYNEQFF. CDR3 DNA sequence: TGTGCCAGCAGCCGACGGGGTCGGGGCTCCTACAATGAGCAGTTCTTC.